What follows are 27 T cell receptor beta chains derived from one specimen sequenced in a study of HIV-infected children after antiretroviral therapy interruption. Treatment indicated: PENTA 11 planned treatment interruption arm or continuous ART arm. A 3' RACE protocol on RNA, with unique molecular identifiers, produced the TCR library. One entry per CDR3 protein, called by TCRdb with MiXCR from the 3' RACE reads. The sample includes some 3,900 distinct CDR3 sequences, more than 4.5% of them seen just once. The material sequenced was CD45RO+ CD8+ T cells from PBMCs, pooled from several time points, taken from a donor given antiretroviral therapy, either interrupted or continuous. Subset meaning: memory CD8+ CD45RO+ CD45RA- T cells. The receptors originated from a pool of human donors with HIV.

This clonotype is termed medium-sized. The chain combines TRBV4-1 with TRBJ2-7; D is possibly TRBD2 (6 bases). CDR3 length: 18 residues. Germline CDR1 is MGHRA and CDR2 is YSYEKL. With 0 bases removed from V and 2 bases from J, the gap between germline ends came to 20 bases. The CDR3 coding sequence is TGCGCCAGCAGCCAAGATCCGGACCCCGGGACTTACCCCTACGAGCAGTACTTC. Protein product: CASSQDPDPGTYPYEQYF.

This clonotype was seen ten or more times. The chain joins TRBV10-3 to TRBJ1-1, with TRBD1 as a possible D gene (6 bases). Trimming shortened V by 0 bases and J by 4 bases, and 12 bases separated the two germline ends. The CDR3 consists of 15 residues. Germline CDR1 reads ENHRY; CDR2 reads SYGVKD. For the CDR3, the DNA is TGTGCCATCAGTGAGTCAGAACAGGGAAGCACTGAAGCTTTCTTT. Its translation is CAISESEQGSTEAFF.

This clonotype is categorized as medium-sized. The chain combines TRBV6-4 with TRBJ2-3; the D gene is possibly TRBD2 (5 bases). V lost 3 bases to trimming and J lost 7 bases, with 14 bases between them. Germline CDR1 MRHNA, CDR2 SNTAGT. CDR3 length: 14 amino acids. CDR3 protein: CASSEGESSHTQYF. In DNA, the CDR3 is TGTGCCAGCAGTGAGGGAGAAAGCTCCCATACGCAGTATTTT.

This clonotype was counted ten times or more. The rearrangement uses TRBV4-3 and TRBJ2-7; 10 bases map to TRBD1. There are 15 residues in the CDR3. The V segment lost 0 bases and the J segment 2 bases; nucleotides outside the gene matches: 1. Germline V CDR1 and CDR2: LGHNA, YSLEER. The DNA for the CDR3 is TGCGCCAGCAGCCAAGAAGACAGGGGGCCCTACGAGCAGTACTTC. Translating it yields CASSQEDRGPYEQYF.

This clonotype has at least ten counts. V and J are TRBV5-1 and TRBJ2-2; 10 positions agree with TRBD1. This CDR3 is 15 amino acids long. Unmatched junction bases numbered 11, after V lost 10 bases and J lost 5 bases. From germline, CDR1 is SGHRS and CDR2 YFSETQ. CDR3 region: CAGSAGQGDTGELFF. The CDR3 region has the DNA TGCGCCGGATCGGCCGGACAGGGGGATACCGGGGAGCTGTTTTTT.

This clonotype was recorded a few times. The genes are TRBV4-2 and TRBJ1-6, with no clear D. The CDR3 has 18 residues. From germline, CDR1 is LGHNA and CDR2 YNFKEQ. V lost 1 base to trimming and J lost 4 bases, with 17 bases between them. The CDR3 bases are TGTGCCAGCAGCCAAGCGGGAACAGATACTCGATATAATTCACCCCTCCACTTT. As protein: CASSQAGTDTRYNSPLHF.

For this clonotype: This sequence may be a read error, since a much larger clone differs from it by one base. The chain is built from TRBV7-6 and TRBJ2-7; D unclear. From germline, CDR1 is SGHVS and CDR2 FNYEAQ. CDR3 length: 13 residues. The V end lost 5 bases, the J end lost 6 bases, and 14 bases lay between the germline ends. The CDR3 sequence: CASSEADMVEQYF. The CDR3 region has the DNA TGTGCCAGCAGCGAAGCTGACATGGTCGAGCAGTACTTC. The full variable domain, completed using reference TRBV7-6 and TRBJ2-7, is GAGVSQSPRYKVTKRGQDVALRCDPISGHVSLYWYRQALGQGPEFLTYFNYEAQQDKSGLPNDRFSAERPEGSISTLTIQRTEQRDSAMYRCASSEADMVEQYFGPGTRLTVT.

In its sample, this clonotype was seen a few times. The chain joins TRBV30 to TRBJ2-6; D call uncertain. The CDR3 runs to 16 residues. V lost 0 bases and J lost 1, with 10 bases in between. The germline V gene has CDR1 GTSNPN and CDR2 SVGIG (reference sequence). CDR3 DNA: TGTGCCTGGAGTGTTTTGGGAACGTCTGGGGCCAACGTCCTGACTTTC. Translating gives CAWSVLGTSGANVLTF.

This clonotype is labeled as medium-sized. The chain recombines TRBV12-3 or TRBV12-4 with TRBJ2-7; D may match TRBD1 or TRBD2 (5 bases each). V shed 6 bases and J shed 1 base, with 10 bases lying between them. There are 13 residues in the CDR3. The CDR3 sequence: CASRGTASYEQYF. The DNA for the CDR3 is TGTGCCAGCAGGGGGACCGCTTCCTACGAGCAGTACTTC.

This clonotype has at least ten counts. The chain recombines TRBV11-2 with TRBJ2-1, with 9 bases identical to TRBD2. CDR3 size: 18 residues. Germline V CDR1 and CDR2: SGHAT, FQNNGV. Losses at the gene ends were 2 bases for V and 3 bases for J; bases not matched to a gene: 11. This chain's CDR3 is CASSLTVPSGDFYNEQFF. CDR3 in DNA: TGTGCCAGCAGCTTAACGGTCCCTAGCGGGGATTTCTACAATGAGCAGTTCTTC.

This clonotype appeared many times. The chain combines TRBV30 with TRBJ1-1, with a weak D call TRBD1 (5 bases). Germline V gene sequence: CDR1 GTSNPN, CDR2 SVGIG (reference sequence). This CDR3 is 13 amino acids long. V lost 2 bases and J 3 bases, leaving 10 bases between the germline ends. Here the CDR3 reads CAWSSSGYTEAFF. The CDR3 region has the DNA TGTGCCTGGAGTTCTTCAGGGTACACTGAAGCTTTCTTT.

This clonotype is classed as medium-sized. This chain joins TRBV20-1 and TRBJ1-1; D is ambiguous. Germline V gene data show CDR1 as DFQATT and CDR2 as SNEGSKA (reference sequence). The CDR3 length is 14 residues. V gave up 3 bases and J gave up 5 bases, with 16 bases separating them. In nucleotides, the CDR3 is TGCAGTGCTAGTAGCGAGGGAATGGGGACTGAAGCTTTCTTT. Translated, it gives CSASSEGMGTEAFF.

This clonotype was seen ten or more times. The CDR3, as DNA: TGCAGTGCTAAAAAGCGGGACTACAATGAGCAGTTCTTC. It translates to CSAKKRDYNEQFF. V usage is TRBV20-1 and J usage is TRBJ2-1, with 7 bases matching TRBD2. Germline V gene data show CDR1 as DFQATT and CDR2 as SNEGSKA (reference sequence). V gave up 4 bases and J gave up 3 bases; unmatched junction bases: 3. This CDR3 has 13 residues.

This clonotype has a count of ten or more. The chain uses TRBV29-1 and TRBJ2-7, with 14 bases lining up with TRBD2. Germline V gives CDR1 SQVTM, CDR2 ANQGSEA. The CDR3 is 14 amino acids. The ends lost 2 bases at V and 6 bases at J; junction bases unmatched: 3. As DNA, the CDR3 is TGCAGCGTTGAACGACTAGCGGGGGGGAGCGAGCAGTACTTC. It specifies CSVERLAGGSEQYF.

This clonotype was detected ten times or more. V usage is TRBV29-1 and J usage is TRBJ1-1; possibly TRBD1 for D (5 bases). V was trimmed by 4 bases and J by 4 bases, leaving 13 bases between them. Germline CDR1 is SQVTM and CDR2 is ANQGSEA. The CDR3 is 13 residues long. CDR3 region: CSVAGLRVTEAFF. The DNA for the CDR3 is TGCAGCGTTGCGGGACTGAGAGTCACTGAAGCTTTCTTT. The full variable domain, completed using reference TRBV29-1 and TRBJ1-1, is SAVISQKPSRDICQRGTSLTIQCQVDSQVTMMFWYRQQPGQSLTLIATANQGSEATYESGFVIDKFPISRPNLTFSTLTVSNMSPEDSSIYLCSVAGLRVTEAFFGQGTRLTVV.

The sample holds many counts of this clonotype. The chain has TRBV29-1 and TRBJ2-3, with TRBD1 matching 7 bases. The CDR3 sequence is 13 residues long. Germline assignment: CDR1 SQVTM and CDR2 ANQGSEA. Trimming took 4 bases from V and 0 from J; bases not matched to a gene: 1. The CDR3 region has the DNA TGCAGCGTTGGACAGGGAAGCACAGATACGCAGTATTTT. It is translated as CSVGQGSTDTQYF.

This clonotype has a count of ten or more. V gene TRBV6-2 or TRBV6-3 combines with J gene TRBJ1-2; possible D gene TRBD1, 6 bases. Germline CDR1 is MNHEY and CDR2 is SVGEGT. V was pared by 2 bases and J by 4 bases, with 14 bases between. The CDR3 contains 15 residues. CDR3 coding DNA: TGTGCCAGCAGTTACCCTGGGTGGACAGTCTATGGCTACACCTTC. Residues: CASSYPGWTVYGYTF.

This clonotype appeared many times. The chain has TRBV11-2 and TRBJ2-7; D is possibly TRBD1 (5 bases). Germline assignment: CDR1 SGHAT and CDR2 FQNNGV. Trimming shortened V by 1 base and J by 4 bases, and 8 bases separated the two germline ends. CDR3 size: 13 residues. The CDR3 coding sequence is TGTGCCAGCAGCTTAGGGGGCCTATACGAGCAGTACTTC. As protein: CASSLGGLYEQYF.

This clonotype came up a few times. This chain uses TRBV6-1 with TRBJ1-4; D is undetermined. CDR1 is MNHNS, CDR2 SASEGT, per germline. The CDR3 totals 15 residues. V was cut by 7 bases and J by 6 bases, with 18 bases left in between. The CDR3, as DNA: TGTGCCAGCATGCCCAGAGCCCAAACGTATGAAAAACTGTTTTTT. It encodes CASMPRAQTYEKLFF.

This clonotype was seen ten or more times. V usage is TRBV6-2 or TRBV6-3 and J usage is TRBJ2-7, with D hard to call. The germline CDR1 and CDR2 sequences are MNHEY and SVGEGT. This CDR3 is 11 amino acids long. The V end lost 2 bases, the J end lost 5 bases, and 4 bases lay between the germline ends. CDR3 residues: CASSYTHEQYF. The CDR3 DNA reads TGTGCCAGCAGTTACACCCACGAGCAGTACTTC.

This clonotype has ten or more counts. The rearrangement joins TRBV5-1 to TRBJ1-2, with D uncertain. V lost 3 bases to trimming and J lost 2 bases, with 11 bases between them. The germline CDR1 and CDR2 sequences are SGHRS and YFSETQ. The CDR3 totals 14 residues. CDR3 region: CASSSEVGNYGYTF. For the CDR3, the DNA is TGCGCCAGCAGCTCCGAGGTCGGGAACTATGGCTACACCTTC.

This clonotype counts as medium-sized. This chain joins TRBV29-1 and TRBJ2-7; a weak D match, TRBD2 (5 bases). Trimming took 6 bases from V and 0 from J, leaving 18 bases between them. The CDR3 length is 15 residues. Germline CDR1 and CDR2: SQVTM and ANQGSEA. Written as DNA, the CDR3 is TGCAGCGTCAGCCCCGGGGATGATACCTCCTACGAGCAGTACTTC. As protein: CSVSPGDDTSYEQYF.

This clonotype has a count of ten or more. This chain uses TRBV3-1 with TRBJ2-7; D is undetermined. Germline V gene data show CDR1 as LGHDT and CDR2 as YNNKEL (reference sequence). The CDR3 is made up of 14 amino acids. The V end lost 1 base, the J end lost 2 bases, and 9 bases lay between the germline ends. CDR3 in DNA: TGTGCCAGCAGCCAAGGTGACGCGACCTACGAGCAGTACTTC. It encodes CASSQGDATYEQYF.

Within the sample, this clonotype is medium-sized. CDR3 sequence: CASSLASFRGENTEAFF. For the CDR3, the DNA is TGCGCCAGCAGCTTGGCCTCTTTTCGGGGAGAGAACACTGAAGCTTTCTTT. The chain combines TRBV5-1 with TRBJ1-1; D gene uncertain. V was clipped by 0 bases and J by 1 base, with 16 bases between them. This CDR3 is 17 amino acids long. CDR1 is SGHRS, CDR2 YFSETQ, per germline.

This clonotype is deemed large. The chain combines TRBV12-3 or TRBV12-4 with TRBJ2-7, with D unclear. The CDR3 is 14 amino acids. The germline V and J ends were trimmed by 3 bases and 3 bases, with 12 bases remaining between them. The CDR3: CASSFARPIYEQYF. CDR3 DNA: TGTGCCAGCAGTTTCGCCAGGCCGATCTACGAGCAGTACTTC.

This clonotype was recorded many times. V and J are TRBV20-1 and TRBJ2-1; 9 bases fit TRBD1. The CDR3 consists of 14 residues. Germline V gene sequence: CDR1 DFQATT, CDR2 SNEGSKA (reference sequence). V dropped 6 bases and J dropped 8; count of bases not matched to a gene: 11. The CDR3 loop reads CSASRDRASDEQFF. The CDR3 nucleotides read TGCAGTGCCTCAAGGGACAGGGCCAGCGATGAGCAGTTCTTC.

This clonotype is deemed medium-sized. This rearrangement joins TRBV11-2 to TRBJ2-6; D not certain. Germline CDR1 SGHAT, CDR2 FQNNGV. The V end lost 0 bases, the J end lost 0 bases, and 6 bases lay between the germline ends. This CDR3 has 16 residues. The CDR3 is CASSLDEVSGANVLTF. Here the CDR3 DNA reads TGTGCCAGCAGCTTAGATGAAGTCTCTGGGGCCAACGTCCTGACTTTC.